The 23 T cell receptor beta chains below come from one sample, sequenced in a study of T cell repertoires in cytomegalovirus infection. One entry per CDR3 protein, called by TCRdb with MiXCR from the reads. The profile shows over 300,000 distinct CDR3 sequences, more than 8% of them singletons. Sequences were obtained from PBMCs. The receptors here all came from a human donor in good health (CMV status not recorded). Some clones in this sample may be carry-over from other donors' samples.

The chain recombines TRBV7-2 with TRBJ1-1; D is perhaps TRBD1 (6 bases). The germline V and J ends were trimmed by 5 bases and 4 bases, with 17 bases remaining between them. The CDR3 has 15 amino acids. The germline V gene encodes CDR1 SGHTA and CDR2 FQGNSA. The CDR3 reads CASSQGILGGTEAFF. CDR3 coding DNA: TGTGCCAGCAGCCAGGGGATATTAGGGGGCACTGAAGCTTTCTTT.

In this sample, this clonotype turned up a few times. The chain links TRBV20-1 to TRBJ1-2, with 12 bases identical to TRBD1. The V segment lost 5 bases and the J segment 3 bases; nucleotides outside the gene matches: 13. The germline CDR1 and CDR2 sequences are DFQATT and SNEGSKA (reference sequence). This CDR3 comprises 17 residues. The CDR3 spells CSAGTGGEESIYYGYTF. The CDR3 DNA reads as TGCAGTGCTGGGACAGGGGGCGAAGAGAGCATCTACTATGGCTACACCTTC.

This chain uses TRBV27 with TRBJ2-3, with 7 bases fitting TRBD1. Germline V gene lookup returns CDR1 MNHEY and CDR2 SMNVEV (reference sequence). The CDR3 sequence is 16 residues long. V gave up 5 bases and J gave up 2 bases; unmatched junction bases: 10. CDR3 loop: CASSPQGVHLTDTQYF. The CDR3 DNA sequence: TGTGCCAGCAGTCCCCAGGGGGTTCATCTCACAGATACGCAGTATTTT.

This clonotype was observed many times. The V and J genes are TRBV7-8 and TRBJ2-7; D is possibly TRBD1 or TRBD2 (5 bases each). V dropped 6 bases and J dropped 0 bases, with 9 bases sitting between them. From germline, CDR1 is SGHVS and CDR2 FQNEAQ. The CDR3 covers 13 residues. Written as DNA, the CDR3 is TGTGCCAGCAGTGAGGGGAACTCCTACGAGCAGTACTTC. This translates into CASSEGNSYEQYF.

This rearrangement joins TRBV6-1 to TRBJ2-7; a possible D gene is TRBD1 (5 bases). Germline V gives CDR1 MNHNS, CDR2 SASEGT. The germline V and J ends were trimmed by 2 bases and 2 bases, with 13 bases remaining between them. CDR3 length: 15 amino acids. The CDR3 DNA follows: TGTGCCAGCAGTGAATGGAGCAGGGCACCCTACGAGCAGTACTTC. This codes for CASSEWSRAPYEQYF.

This clonotype was counted a few times. The rearrangement links TRBV6-2 or TRBV6-3 to TRBJ1-2; tentatively, D is TRBD1 (5 bases). Germline loops: CDR1 MNHEY, CDR2 SVGEGT. Trimming cost V 5 bases and J 3 bases, with 19 bases left between them. The CDR3 has 16 amino acids. CDR3 residues: CASSPRVFFSDYGYTF. In DNA form, the CDR3 reads TGTGCCAGCAGTCCCAGGGTGTTCTTTTCGGACTATGGCTACACCTTC.

This clonotype was found many times. The chain couples TRBV7-9 to TRBJ2-1; perhaps TRBD2 as D (8 bases). The germline V gene has CDR1 SEHNR and CDR2 FQNEAQ (reference sequence). Trimming cost V 5 bases and J 6 bases, with 20 bases left between them. The CDR3 totals 16 residues. This CDR3 reads CASSPEGAGGGNEQFF. DNA for the CDR3: TGTGCCAGCAGCCCCGAGGGGGCGGGAGGTGGCAATGAGCAGTTCTTC.

V usage is TRBV11-1 and J usage is TRBJ2-1; D is perhaps TRBD1 (6 bases). V shed 1 base and J shed 8 bases, with 9 bases lying between them. Germline assignment: CDR1 SGHAT and CDR2 FQDESV (reference sequence). The CDR3 is 13 residues long. In nucleotides, the CDR3 is TGTGCCAGCAGCTTAGACAGGGTGGATGAGCAGTTCTTC. Its protein is CASSLDRVDEQFF. Full variable domain (outside the CDR3, taken from reference TRBV11-1 and TRBJ2-1): EAEVAQSPRYKITEKSQAVAFWCDPISGHATLYWYRQILGQGPELLVQFQDESVVDDSQLPKDRFSAERLKGVDSTLKIQPAELGDSAMYLCASSLDRVDEQFFGPGTRLTVL.

In its sample, this clonotype was seen a few times. The V gene is TRBV4-3, the J gene TRBJ1-6; 8 bases fit TRBD1. Germline-derived CDR1 and CDR2 are LGHNA and YSLEER. J gave up 9 bases and V 0 bases, and 4 bases lay outside the gene matches. The CDR3 consists of 15 residues. The CDR3 coding sequence is TGCGCCAGCAGCCAAGATGGGACAGGAGGTTCACCCCTCCACTTT. Its translation is CASSQDGTGGSPLHF.

This sequence joins TRBV7-6 and TRBJ2-3; no clear D gene. Trimming removed 5 bases from V and 5 bases from J, with 8 bases in between. The CDR3 consists of 12 residues. In germline, CDR1 is SGHVS, CDR2 FNYEAQ. CDR3 coding DNA: TGTGCCAGCAGCAGTGGGATAGATACGCAGTATTTT. Translated: CASSSGIDTQYF.

The chain joins TRBV11-1 to TRBJ2-3; unclear D gene. Germline CDR1 reads SGHAT; CDR2 reads FQDESV (reference sequence). Trimming took 4 bases from V and 8 from J, leaving 10 bases between them. The CDR3 is 12 residues long. The CDR3 region has the DNA TGTGCCAGCAGCTCCCTCCCTGGTACGCAGTATTTT. Its protein product is CASSSLPGTQYF.

This clonotype came up a few times. This chain connects TRBV19 to TRBJ1-3, with D hard to call. This CDR3 is 13 amino acids long. V was cut by 4 bases and J by 3 bases, with 7 bases left in between. Germline loops: CDR1 LNHDA, CDR2 SQIVND (reference sequence). The CDR3 here is CASSTTHGNTIYF. The DNA for the CDR3 is TGTGCCAGTAGTACGACTCATGGAAACACCATATATTTT. Using reference TRBV19 and TRBJ1-3 for the parts outside the CDR3, the full variable domain is DGGITQSPKYLFRKEGQNVTLSCEQNLNHDAMYWYRQDPGQGLRLIYYSQIVNDFQKGDIAEGYSVSREKKESFPLTVTSAQKNPTAFYLCASSTTHGNTIYFGEGSWLTVV.

This rearrangement joins TRBV7-3 to TRBJ2-2, with TRBD1 identical over 8 bases. This CDR3 spans 15 amino acids. Per germline, CDR1 SGHTA and CDR2 FQGTGA. Germline trimming cut 5 bases from V and 7 bases from J; bases unmatched to any gene: 9. The CDR3 protein is CASSPVQGAFGELFF. The CDR3 nucleotides are TGTGCCAGCAGCCCTGTGCAGGGGGCCTTCGGGGAGCTGTTTTTT.

This clonotype was detected a few times. V is TRBV6-1 and J is TRBJ1-2; 10 bases match TRBD1. Trimming at V came to 6 bases and at J to 5 bases, leaving 6 bases not matched to a gene. Germline V gene sequence: CDR1 MNHNS, CDR2 SASEGT. CDR3 length: 14 amino acids. DNA for the CDR3: TGTGCCAGCAGCAAAAGGACAGGGGGGTATGGCTACACCTTC. Its protein product is CASSKRTGGYGYTF.

This clonotype was recorded many times. In DNA form, the CDR3 reads TGCGCCAGCAGCCAATATTGGGGGTCTGGCGAGCAGTACTTC. Residues: CASSQYWGSGEQYF. The gene calls are TRBV4-3 and TRBJ2-7, with D perhaps TRBD1 or TRBD2 (5 bases each). CDR1 LGHNA and CDR2 YSLEER come from the germline V gene. This CDR3 region has 14 residues. The V and J ends lost 2 bases and 6 bases respectively, with 14 bases between them.

This clonotype was observed a handful of times. The rearrangement links TRBV20-1 to TRBJ1-1, with a possible D match to TRBD1 (5 bases). Trimming cost V 3 bases and J 4 bases, with 12 bases left between them. Germline V gene data show CDR1 as DFQATT and CDR2 as SNEGSKA (reference sequence). This CDR3 is 13 amino acids long. The CDR3 reads CSASALGATEAFF. CDR3 DNA sequence: TGCAGTGCTAGCGCCCTTGGGGCCACTGAAGCTTTCTTT.

The rearrangement uses TRBV20-1 and TRBJ1-5; 10 bases match TRBD1. V dropped 3 bases and J dropped 2; count of bases not matched to a gene: 10. Germline-derived CDR1 and CDR2 are DFQATT and SNEGSKA (reference sequence). The CDR3 has 17 residues. CDR3 nucleotides: TGCAGTGCTAGTTCCGGGACAGGGGTAGATGGCAATCAGCCCCAGCATTTT. Protein sequence: CSASSGTGVDGNQPQHF.

The CDR3 nucleotides are TGTGCCAGCAGCTTAGGACGGGCGGAGGGTTTCCACTTT. Amino acids: CASSLGRAEGFHF. The chain combines TRBV7-2 with TRBJ1-6; D ambiguous. Germline CDR1 SGHTA, CDR2 FQGNSA. CDR3 length: 13 residues. V lost 1 base and J 17 bases, leaving 15 bases between the germline ends.

The genes are TRBV20-1 and TRBJ2-3; D is undetermined. The germline V and J ends were trimmed by 3 bases and 6 bases, with 10 bases remaining between them. The length of the CDR3 is 12 residues. The germline V gene has CDR1 DFQATT and CDR2 SNEGSKA (reference sequence). The CDR3 nucleotides are TGCAGTGCTAGCTTCCCTCCTGATACGCAGTATTTT. This translates into CSASFPPDTQYF.

This chain links TRBV18 with TRBJ1-5; the match to TRBD1 covers 7 bases. Germline CDR1 and CDR2: KGHSH and LQKENI. The CDR3 has 15 amino acids. The V segment lost 3 bases and the J segment 2 bases; nucleotides outside the gene matches: 4. The CDR3 DNA reads as TGTGCCAGCTCACCGGAAAGGGGGCGCAATCAGCCCCAGCATTTT. Translating gives CASSPERGRNQPQHF.

The chain joins TRBV7-6 to TRBJ2-5; 9 bases map to TRBD1. Germline loops: CDR1 SGHVS, CDR2 FNYEAQ. The ends lost 4 bases at V and 7 bases at J; junction bases unmatched: 13. This CDR3 comprises 16 residues. The CDR3 sequence: CASSSVMRDRVPTQYF. The CDR3 region has the DNA TGTGCCAGCAGCTCCGTAATGAGGGACAGGGTCCCGACCCAGTACTTC.

This clonotype was counted many times. The V call is TRBV12-3 or TRBV12-4, the J call TRBJ2-1; perhaps TRBD1 as D (6 bases). Trimming stripped 11 bases from V and 0 bases from J, with 17 bases between. The CDR3 consists of 15 residues. CDR3 loop: CASQGFLSSYNEQFF. As DNA, the CDR3 is TGTGCCTCTCAGGGGTTCTTGAGCTCCTACAATGAGCAGTTCTTC.

In its sample, this clonotype was seen a few times. The chain links TRBV7-8 to TRBJ2-1; 11 bases fit TRBD1. This CDR3 is 15 amino acids long. V gave up 10 bases and J gave up 7 bases; unmatched junction bases: 12. Germline CDR1 SGHVS, CDR2 FQNEAQ. Written as DNA, the CDR3 is TGTGCCACTGCGGGACAGGGGGTCAGGAGGAATGAGCAGTTCTTC. Its protein product is CATAGQGVRRNEQFF.